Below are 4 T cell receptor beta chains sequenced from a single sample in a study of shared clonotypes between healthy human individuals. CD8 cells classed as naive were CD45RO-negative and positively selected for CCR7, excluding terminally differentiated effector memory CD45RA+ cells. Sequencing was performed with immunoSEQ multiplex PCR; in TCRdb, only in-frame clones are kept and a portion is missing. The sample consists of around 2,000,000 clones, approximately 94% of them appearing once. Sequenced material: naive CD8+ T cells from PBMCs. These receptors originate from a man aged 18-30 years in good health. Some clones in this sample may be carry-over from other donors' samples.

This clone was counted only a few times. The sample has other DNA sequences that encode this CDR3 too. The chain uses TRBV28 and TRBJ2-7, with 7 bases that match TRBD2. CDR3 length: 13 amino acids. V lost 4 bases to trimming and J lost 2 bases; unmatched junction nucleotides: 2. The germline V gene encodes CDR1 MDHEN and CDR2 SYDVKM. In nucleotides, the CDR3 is TGTGCCAGCAGTTCCCGGGGGGCCTACGAGCAGTACTTC. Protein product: CASSSRGAYEQYF.

CDR3 in amino acids: CASSQVVGNTGELFF. The CDR3 DNA reads TGTGCCAGCAGCCAAGTGGTTGGGAACACCGGGGAGCTGTTTTTT. V is TRBV14 and J is TRBJ2-2; D unresolved. V gave up 1 base and J gave up 1 base, with 7 bases separating them. CDR1 is SGHDN, CDR2 FVKESK, per germline. This CDR3 has 15 residues.

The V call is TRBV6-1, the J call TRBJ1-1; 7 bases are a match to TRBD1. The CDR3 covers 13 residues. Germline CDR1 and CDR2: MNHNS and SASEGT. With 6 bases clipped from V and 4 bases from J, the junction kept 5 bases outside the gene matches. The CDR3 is CASSMTGPTEAFF. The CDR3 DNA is TGTGCCAGCAGCATGACAGGGCCCACTGAAGCTTTCTTT.

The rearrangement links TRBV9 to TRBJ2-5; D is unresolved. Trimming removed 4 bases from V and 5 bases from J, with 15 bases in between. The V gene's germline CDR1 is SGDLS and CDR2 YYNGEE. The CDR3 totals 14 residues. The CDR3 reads CASSPLRRGETQYF. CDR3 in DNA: TGTGCCAGCAGCCCCCTCCGGAGAGGTGAGACCCAGTACTTC.